The 32 T cell receptor beta chains in this list originate from one sample, sequenced in a study of T cell responses to AZD1222 COVID-19 vaccine. The table came from immunoSEQ multiplex PCR; TCRdb's copy has only in-frame clones and leaves some out. The sample holds 120,000 to 150,000 clones, roughly 88% seen once. Sequenced material: peripheral blood, taken on day 0 of AZD1222 vaccination. Every receptor here comes from an adult in good health.

This chain links TRBV2 with TRBJ2-7, with 7 bases that match TRBD1. CDR1 and CDR2 from the germline V gene are SNHLY and FYNNEI. The CDR3 sequence is 13 residues long. V lost 6 bases and J lost 3; bases outside the gene matches: 5. This chain's CDR3 is CASRDRKIYEQYF. The DNA for the CDR3 is TGTGCCAGCAGGGACAGGAAGATCTACGAGCAGTACTTC. Full variable domain (outside the CDR3, taken from reference TRBV2 and TRBJ2-7): EPEVTQTPSHQVTQMGQEVILRCVPISNHLYFYWYRQILGQKVEFLVSFYNNEISEKSEIFDDQFSVERPDGSNFTLKIRSTKLEDSAMYFCASRDRKIYEQYFGPGTRLTVT.

J is TRBJ1-1 and V is TRBV12-3 or TRBV12-4, with D unclear. This CDR3 region has 13 residues. V lost 3 bases to trimming and J lost 0 bases, with 5 bases between them. CDR3: CASSFSVNTEAFF. The CDR3 DNA follows: TGTGCCAGCAGTTTTTCGGTGAACACTGAAGCTTTCTTT.

The genes are TRBV5-1 and TRBJ2-7; D gene ambiguous. V gave up 2 bases and J gave up 1 base, with 13 bases separating them. The CDR3 is 15 amino acids. From germline, CDR1 is SGHRS and CDR2 YFSETQ. CDR3 sequence reads: CASSFGQNPSYEQYF. The CDR3 bases are TGCGCCAGCAGCTTCGGCCAGAATCCTTCCTACGAGCAGTACTTC.

The CDR3 sequence is CASSPPTGMTNYGYTF. The CDR3 DNA is TGTGCCAGCTCACCACCGACAGGGATGACTAACTATGGCTACACCTTC. The J gene is TRBJ1-2, the V gene TRBV18; 7 bases fit TRBD1. This CDR3 region has 16 residues. The V gene end was trimmed by 0 bases and the J gene end by 0 bases; junction bases not matched to a gene: 4. CDR1 and CDR2 (germline): KGHSH, LQKENI.

The CDR3 nucleotides are TGTGCCAGCAGAGTCGGGACAGGGAGCTCCTACGAGCAGTACTTC. The encoded protein is CASRVGTGSSYEQYF. The chain recombines TRBV27 with TRBJ2-7; 9 nucleotides match TRBD1. The junction had 6 bases not matched to a gene; V was cut back by 6 bases and J by 0 bases. Germline CDR1 and CDR2: MNHEY and SMNVEV (reference sequence). CDR3 size: 15 residues.

The V gene is TRBV5-1, the J gene TRBJ2-5, with D tentatively TRBD1 (7 bases). V was trimmed by 2 bases and J by 2 bases, leaving 16 bases between them. CDR3 length: 16 residues. Germline V lookup: CDR1 SGHRS, CDR2 YFSETQ. CDR3 coding DNA: TGCGCCAGCAGCTTCGGGGAACAGGGGAGGCAAGAGACCCAGTACTTC. It yields the protein CASSFGEQGRQETQYF.

The V gene is TRBV7-2, the J gene TRBJ1-1, with D perhaps TRBD1 (5 bases). Germline CDR1 reads SGHTA; CDR2 reads FQGNSA. The CDR3 has 13 amino acids. Trimming shortened V by 6 bases and J by 2 bases, and 10 bases separated the two germline ends. CDR3 region: CASRRQINTEAFF. CDR3 coding DNA: TGTGCCAGCAGGAGACAGATTAACACTGAAGCTTTCTTT.

The V and J genes are TRBV5-5 and TRBJ2-7, with a tentative D call TRBD1 (5 bases). The CDR3 sequence is 16 residues long. V was clipped by 2 bases and J by 0 bases, with 15 bases between them. Germline V gene lookup returns CDR1 SGHKS and CDR2 YYEKEE (reference sequence). The CDR3 spells CASSLPYQGTSYEQYF. In DNA, the CDR3 is TGTGCCAGCAGCTTACCGTACCAGGGTACCTCCTACGAGCAGTACTTC.

The rearrangement joins TRBV14 to TRBJ2-7; D uncertain. TRBJ2-1 explains the end of the DNA better; the J call may be wrong. Germline V CDR1 and CDR2: SGHDN, FVKESK. CDR3 size: 11 residues. CDR3 sequence reads: CASSQVREQFF. CDR3 DNA: TGTGCCAGCAGCCAAGTGAGGGAGCAGTTCTTC.

The chain recombines TRBV10-3 with TRBJ1-1; D is ambiguous. The V end was cut by 0 bases, the J end by 7 bases, with 9 bases between. In germline, CDR1 is ENHRY, CDR2 SYGVKD. CDR3 length equals 13 residues. The CDR3 DNA reads as TGTGCCATCAGTGAGTCGAGGTCGGTTGAAGCTTTCTTT. Its protein is CAISESRSVEAFF.

About this clone: Other DNA sequences of this sample code for an identical CDR3. This chain links TRBV13 with TRBJ1-1; weak D call: TRBD1 (6 bases). V dropped 0 bases and J dropped 2 bases, with 7 bases sitting between them. The CDR3 consists of 14 residues. Germline V gene data show CDR1 as PRHDT and CDR2 as FYEKMQ (reference sequence). CDR3 residues: CASSLGGGNTEAFF. The CDR3 coding sequence is TGTGCCAGCAGCTTAGGGGGGGGCAACACTGAAGCTTTCTTT.

The genes are TRBV6-5 and TRBJ1-1; no clear D gene. The germline CDR1 and CDR2 sequences are MNHEY and SVGAGI. The CDR3 loop spans 10 amino acids. V was trimmed by 8 bases and J by 4 bases, leaving 5 bases between them. The chain's CDR3 is CASGRTEAFF. CDR3 DNA: TGTGCCAGCGGGCGCACTGAAGCTTTCTTT.

The sample holds one count of this clone. This chain joins TRBV28 and TRBJ2-7; no firm D call. V gave up 3 bases and J gave up 2 bases, with 11 bases separating them. Germline V lookup: CDR1 MDHEN, CDR2 SYDVKM. The CDR3 runs to 14 residues. In DNA, the CDR3 is TGTGCCAGCAGTTTGGCAAACCCGACCTACGAGCAGTACTTC. It yields the protein CASSLANPTYEQYF.

The V call is TRBV11-3, the J call TRBJ2-1, with 13 bases matching TRBD2. Trimming removed 4 bases from V and 10 bases from J; junction bases left unmatched: 4. This CDR3 contains 14 residues. CDR1 and CDR2 from the germline V gene are SGHNT and YENEEA. CDR3 amino acids: CASSSGLAGAEQFF. The CDR3 DNA reads TGTGCCAGCAGCTCAGGACTAGCGGGGGCCGAGCAGTTCTTC.

V usage is TRBV7-6 and J usage is TRBJ2-1, with D uncertain. This CDR3 is 16 amino acids long. Deletions cut 0 bases from V and 2 bases from J, with 11 bases between. Germline CDR1 and CDR2: SGHVS and FNYEAQ. The CDR3 nucleotides read TGTGCCAGCAGCTTAGCGCAGGTGGCCACCTACAATGAGCAGTTCTTC. Translating it yields CASSLAQVATYNEQFF.

The J gene is TRBJ1-2, the V gene TRBV6-5; D is unresolved. The V gene lost 3 bases and the J gene lost 4 bases, with 6 bases spanning the gap. The CDR3 has 12 residues. The V gene's germline CDR1 is MNHEY and CDR2 SVGAGI. CDR3 sequence reads: CASSYGGYGYTF. CDR3 nucleotide sequence: TGTGCCAGCAGTTATGGAGGCTATGGCTACACCTTC.

The table lists this clone with a count of one. This rearrangement joins TRBV19 to TRBJ1-1; TRBD1 matches 7 bases. The CDR3 spans 16 residues. Germline lookup yields CDR1 LNHDA and CDR2 SQIVND (reference sequence). The junction had 12 bases not matched to a gene; V was cut back by 8 bases and J by 0 bases. The CDR3 region has the DNA TGTGCCAGTTTCGCCGACCGAGGGACAGTGAACACTGAAGCTTTCTTT. Translating gives CASFADRGTVNTEAFF.

A word on this clone: Lacking the conserved final phenylalanine or tryptophan, this CDR3 likely reflects a read error. The DNA is left out, because the CDR3 cannot be placed on it with certainty; the CDR3 is given as TCRdb lists it. This rearrangement joins TRBV5-6 to TRBJ2-7; the D segment call TRBD2 is taken from the table without a DNA check. The CDR3 spans 16 amino acids, including both terminal residues. Germline assignment: CDR1 SGHDT and CDR2 YYEEEE. The CDR3 region is CASSLSGEIVRAVLEI.

The chain combines TRBV7-9 with TRBJ1-6; D is unresolved. Germline-derived CDR1 and CDR2 are SEHNR and FQNEAQ (reference sequence). Trimming pared 10 bases from V and 5 bases from J, leaving 21 bases between. The CDR3 length is 16 residues. In nucleotides, the CDR3 is TGTGCCACCTTCGGTAGTTCTGGACCGAATAATTCACCCCTCCACTTT. Amino acid sequence: CATFGSSGPNNSPLHF.

The chain carries TRBV4-2 and TRBJ2-7; TRBD1 is a possible D gene (6 bases). Looked up from germline, CDR1 is LGHNA and CDR2 is YNFKEQ. V lost 2 bases and J lost 3, with 17 bases in between. The CDR3 is 16 amino acids. The DNA of the CDR3 is TGTGCCAGCAGCCAAAGGTATCAGGACAGTAGCTACGAGCAGTACTTC. It codes for CASSQRYQDSSYEQYF.

The chain joins TRBV6-2 or TRBV6-3 to TRBJ1-1; tentatively, D is TRBD1 (5 bases). V shed 5 bases and J shed 2 bases, with 12 bases lying between them. The CDR3 is made up of 14 amino acids. Germline V lookup: CDR1 MNHEY, CDR2 SVGEGT. CDR3 loop: CASSPGRTNTEAFF. The CDR3 DNA reads TGTGCCAGCAGTCCCGGACGGACAAACACTGAAGCTTTCTTT.

This rearrangement joins TRBV7-8 to TRBJ1-1; D ambiguous. Germline V CDR1 and CDR2: SGHVS, FQNEAQ. V dropped 5 bases and J dropped 3 bases, with 10 bases sitting between them. CDR3 size: 13 residues. CDR3 DNA sequence: TGTGCCAGCAGCCCCGCGAGGGACACTGAAGCTTTCTTT. Translating gives CASSPARDTEAFF.

The J gene is TRBJ1-1, the V gene TRBV5-1, with a possible D match to TRBD1 (5 bases). CDR1 is SGHRS, CDR2 YFSETQ, per germline. The CDR3 runs to 13 residues. V was cut by 2 bases and J by 3 bases, with 8 bases left in between. DNA of the CDR3: TGCGCCAGCAGCTTTGGGGCGTACACTGAAGCTTTCTTT. Encoded protein: CASSFGAYTEAFF.

The chain couples TRBV3-1 (or the pseudogene TRBV3-2) to TRBJ1-4; tentative D call: TRBD1 (5 bases). Germline CDR1 reads LGHDT; CDR2 reads YNNKEL (reference sequence). Trimming took off 4 bases at V and 2 bases at J, with 29 bases between the two ends. This CDR3 contains 21 residues. CDR3 in DNA: TGTGCCAGCAGCCCGCCTCCAAAACTGGGGGGGAGAGTAGCCACTAATGAAAAACTGTTTTTT. This codes for CASSPPPKLGGRVATNEKLFF.

The gene calls are TRBV4-1 and TRBJ2-5; perhaps D is TRBD1 or TRBD2 (5 bases each). Per germline, CDR1 MGHRA and CDR2 YSYEKL. Trimming shortened V by 1 base and J by 5 bases, and 20 bases separated the two germline ends. The CDR3 has 17 amino acids. DNA for the CDR3: TGCGCCAGCAGCCAAGTCTCCGGGACCGCCCGAGACGAGACCCAGTACTTC. Its protein product is CASSQVSGTARDETQYF.

This chain joins TRBV24-1 and TRBJ1-2; D remains unclear. Germline CDR1 KGHDR, CDR2 SFDVKD. This CDR3 spans 14 amino acids. Between the trimmed V and J ends, which lost 4 bases and 4 bases, there was a span of 12 bases. CDR3 sequence reads: CATSDEGTGYGYTF. DNA for the CDR3: TGTGCCACCAGTGACGAGGGCACGGGCTATGGCTACACCTTC.

This chain joins TRBV2 and TRBJ1-5, with unresolved D. The V gene's germline CDR1 is SNHLY and CDR2 FYNNEI. The V gene lost 6 bases and the J gene lost 3 bases, with 9 bases spanning the gap. CDR3 size: 13 residues. In nucleotides, the CDR3 is TGTGCCAGCAGGGACTCTCTCAATCAGCCCCAGCATTTT. It specifies CASRDSLNQPQHF.

The DNA of the CDR3 is TGTGCCAGCAGTACGATTTTCCGGGGCGACACTGAAGCTTTCTTT. This gives the protein CASSTIFRGDTEAFF. The chain employs TRBV6-2 or TRBV6-3 and TRBJ1-1, with D tentatively TRBD1 (5 bases). Between the trimmed V and J ends, which lost 5 bases and 3 bases, there was a span of 16 bases. Germline-derived CDR1 and CDR2 are MNHEY and SVGEGT. The CDR3 sequence is 15 residues long.

V is TRBV6-6 and J is TRBJ2-3, with 8 bases that match TRBD2. The CDR3 has 14 residues. From germline, CDR1 is MNHNY and CDR2 SVGAGI (reference sequence). V shed 5 bases, J shed 3 bases, and the junction held 4 bases outside the gene matches. CDR3 sequence: CASSGGTRTDTQYF. In DNA, the CDR3 is TGTGCCAGCAGTGGGGGGACTAGAACAGATACGCAGTATTTT.

DNA of the CDR3: TGTGCCAGCAAACCGGACAGGGGCAGCTCCTACGAGCAGTACTTC. Residues: CASKPDRGSSYEQYF. The gene calls are TRBV7-2 and TRBJ2-7; 9 bases map to TRBD1. Per germline, CDR1 SGHTA and CDR2 FQGNSA. This CDR3 has 15 residues. With 7 bases clipped from V and 0 bases from J, the junction kept 7 bases outside the gene matches.

The chain has TRBV28 and TRBJ1-2; 9 positions agree with TRBD1. Trimming at V came to 2 bases and at J to 1 base, leaving 8 bases not matched to a gene. CDR3 length: 17 residues. Per germline, CDR1 MDHEN and CDR2 SYDVKM. The CDR3, as DNA: TGTGCCAGCAGTTTAAACTTGAGGACAGGGGATAACTATGGCTACACCTTC. Translation: CASSLNLRTGDNYGYTF.

This chain links TRBV5-1 with TRBJ2-7; the match to TRBD2 covers 11 bases. With 2 bases clipped from V and 3 bases from J, the junction kept 7 bases outside the gene matches. The germline gives CDR1 SGHRS, CDR2 YFSETQ. This CDR3 comprises 16 residues. In DNA, the CDR3 is TGCGCCAGCAGCTTCGCTAGCGGGGGGCCTAGCTACGAGCAGTACTTC. Its protein product is CASSFASGGPSYEQYF.